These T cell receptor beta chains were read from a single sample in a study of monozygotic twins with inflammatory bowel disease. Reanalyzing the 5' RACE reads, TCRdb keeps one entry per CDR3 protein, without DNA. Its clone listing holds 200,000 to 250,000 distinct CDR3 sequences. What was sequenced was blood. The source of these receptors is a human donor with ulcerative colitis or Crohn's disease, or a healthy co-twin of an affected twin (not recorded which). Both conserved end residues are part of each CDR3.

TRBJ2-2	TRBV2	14	CASTWQTGTGELFF
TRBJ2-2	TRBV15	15	CATSRAPSNTGELFF
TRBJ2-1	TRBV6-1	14	CASTLVAGLGEQFF
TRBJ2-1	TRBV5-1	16	CASSLAASGLRDEQFF
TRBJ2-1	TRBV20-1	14	CSARDGQGGDEQFF
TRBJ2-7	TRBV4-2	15	CASSHNTGSTYEQYF
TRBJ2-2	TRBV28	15	CASSLDRLSTGELFF
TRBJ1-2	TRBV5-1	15	CASSLAVGGDYGYTF
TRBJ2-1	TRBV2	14	CASSALTGDNEQFF
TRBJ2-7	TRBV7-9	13	CATVERGRYEQYF
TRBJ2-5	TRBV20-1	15	CSARLGTSVFETQYF
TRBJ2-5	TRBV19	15	CASSTLSGRGETQYF
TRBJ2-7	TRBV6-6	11	CASSYFYEQYF
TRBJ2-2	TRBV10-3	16	CAISEPPEGIAGELFF
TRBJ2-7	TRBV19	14	CASSMTGWGYEQYF
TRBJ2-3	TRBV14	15	CASSPLGWNTDTQYF
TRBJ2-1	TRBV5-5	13	CASSNAASNEQFF
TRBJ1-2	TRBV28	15	CASSFWLGKNCGYTF
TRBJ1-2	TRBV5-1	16	CASSSGVDRFLYGYTF
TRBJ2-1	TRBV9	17	CASSEAAYGGGYNEQFF